This TCR beta chain was sequenced for a study of T cells in Graves' hyperthyroidism and ophthalmopathy (dated by TCRdb to 2018 to 2020). With respect to the entire study: Peripheral blood samples were taken at the time of initial diagnosis, prior to any treatment. TCR V-J signatures able to tell the groups apart were searched for in a discovery cohort of 95 or so patients, of whom roughly 42 had Graves' ophthalmopathy and about 55 had stable Graves' hyperthyroidism. Whether ophthalmopathy could be predicted prospectively was tested in an independent validation cohort made up of roughly 19 hyperthyroidism patients plus 17 patients who later progressed to ophthalmopathy. The roughly 100 discovery patients were randomly divided into training and test sets at a 7:3 ratio. In addition, the study compared T-cell repertoires in thyroid tissue and in blood from about 6 Graves' hyperthyroidism patients. Once sampling was done, hyperthyroidism patients were given methimazole at a starting dose of 30 mg daily, whereas ophthalmopathy patients were given high-dose intravenous methylprednisolone. The paper describes TCR Vbeta CDR3 sequencing of 135 peripheral blood samples, made up of around 41 ophthalmopathy patients, 70 to 80 hyperthyroidism patients and around 17 progressor patients. Overall study outcomes, separate from this receptor: Most expanded thyroid clonotypes (frequency above 0.001) were also found in blood, which suggests that blood repertoires may mirror thyroid immune responses. No statistical method was used to set the sample size in advance, and investigators knew the group allocation. A model built on a 13 V-J signature distinguished ophthalmopathy from stable hyperthyroidism, reaching about 89% sensitivity and 81.08% specificity in cross-validation and 80%/75% in testing. During validation, the model predicted progression to ophthalmopathy a median of around six months ahead of onset, with around 70% sensitivity and 72% to 80% specificity.

In the ophthalmopathy patients, disease was moderately to severely active, with a Clinical Activity Score of 3 or more, a NOSPECS grade of 4 or more, and a duration of less than 3 months. Exclusion was applied to patients with uncontrolled infections, other autoimmune diseases, pregnancy or lactation. Diagnoses were established on the basis of clinical symptoms, serum thyroxine and TRAb, thyroid ultrasound, and orbital computed tomography. Ficoll-Paque density gradient centrifugation was used to isolate PBMCs from under 11 ml of fresh peripheral blood. Total RNA was extracted using Trizol reagent, and RNA quality was assessed on an Agilent 2100 Bioanalyzer. The TCR beta CDR3 regions were amplified from the RNA transcripts. A first-round RT-PCR of the TCR CDR3 used the HTBI primer set with the Qiagen OneStep RT-PCR kit. The libraries were constructed in a second round of multiplex PCR and then size-selected and purified. Paired-end sequencing of the libraries was performed with 100 bp reads on an Illumina HiSeq2000. On the authors' methods: SOAPnuke was used to process the raw data, throwing out any read that contained adapters or uncalled bases, had a mean Phred below 15, or lacked an exact constant-primer or identifier match. COPE v1.2.5 was used to merge high-quality paired reads, and clonotypes were defined as unique nucleotide sequences. MiTCR v1.1 was used to align the clonotypes against IMGT TRBV, TRBD and TRBJ reference segments. Analysis was restricted to V-J combinations with a frequency above 0.0001, which covered roughly 99% of repertoires. A TCS score was defined as the ratio of F50 (clonal expansion) to E x V (chaos), with BLOSUM62-based TCRdist applied between CDR3 peptides within each V-J. Welch's t-statistics and random forest reduced approximately 520 V-J features to 10 to 15, which were used in a naive Bayes classifier (R e1071). The public reads were reprocessed in TCRdb via fastp at Q25 and MiXCR, keeping in-frame beta chains. Records with the same CDR3 protein are collapsed into one entry carrying the most frequent genes and DNA. These V and J calls derive from TCRdb rather than the authors' analysis. The table for this sample lists 500,000 or so distinct CDR3 sequences; about 16% of them were counted only once. The top ten constitute less than 30% of the sample.

This clonotype has only a few counts. Its target antigen remains unknown. No much larger clone is present one base from it, and per-base qualities are unavailable. The CDR3 has 15 amino acids, counting the end cysteine and phenylalanine. Only the CDR3 part of the read is kept: 45 bases, read in frame from the first base. Germline trimming: 6 bases from V, 7 bases from J; junction bases outside gene matches: 9. CDR1 and CDR2 are drawn from the germline V gene: SGHTA, FQGTGA. The material sequenced was blood. The chain is made from TRBV7-3 and TRBJ2-1; TRBD2 fits 10 bases in the junction. This clonotype originated in a woman in her twenties or thirties with Graves' ophthalmopathy. The DNA sequence is TGTGCCAGCAGTCGGACTAGCGGTACCTTAAATGAGCAGTTCTTC. This translates into CASSRTSGTLNEQFF.